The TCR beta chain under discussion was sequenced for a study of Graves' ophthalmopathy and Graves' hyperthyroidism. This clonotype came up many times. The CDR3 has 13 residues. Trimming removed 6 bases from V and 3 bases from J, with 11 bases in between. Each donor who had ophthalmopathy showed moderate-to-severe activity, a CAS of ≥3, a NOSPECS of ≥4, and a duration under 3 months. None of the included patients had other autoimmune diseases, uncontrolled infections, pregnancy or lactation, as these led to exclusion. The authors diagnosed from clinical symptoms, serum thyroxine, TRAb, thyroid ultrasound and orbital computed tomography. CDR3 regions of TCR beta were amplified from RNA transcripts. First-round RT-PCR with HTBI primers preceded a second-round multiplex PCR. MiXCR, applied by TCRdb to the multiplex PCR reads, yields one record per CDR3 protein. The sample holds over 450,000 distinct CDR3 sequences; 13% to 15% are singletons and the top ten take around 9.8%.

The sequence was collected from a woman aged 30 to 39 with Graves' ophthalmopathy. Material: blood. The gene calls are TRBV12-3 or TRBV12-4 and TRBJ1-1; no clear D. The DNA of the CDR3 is TGTGCCAGCAGCCAAAAGGCTGACACTGAAGCTTTCTTT. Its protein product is CASSQKADTEAFF.